This TCR beta chain is drawn from a study of T cells in Graves' hyperthyroidism and ophthalmopathy. General study results and limits: Most thyroid clonotypes that were expanded above 0.001 also turned up in blood.

A word on this clonotype: No antigen is known for it. A single base separates this from a much larger clone, so it may be a read error.

Template material for amplifying TCR beta CDR3 regions consisted of RNA transcripts. The study used the HTBI primer set for a first-round RT-PCR of the TCR CDR3. TCRdb independently ran MiXCR on the multiplex PCR reads; one entry per CDR3 protein. The repertoire consists of hundreds of thousands of distinct CDR3 sequences, with more than 30% occurring once and the leading ten covering 8.9%. Patients between 18 and 65 years old had hyperthyroidism, newly diagnosed and lasting under 2 months. V was trimmed by 2 bases and J by 8 bases, leaving 7 bases between them. The CDR3 spans 12 residues. Sequences were obtained from blood. The gene calls are TRBV12-3 or TRBV12-4 and TRBJ1-5; no reliable D call. The sequence was obtained from a man aged 18 to 35 with Graves' hyperthyroidism. The CDR3 DNA reads as TGTGCCAGCAGTTTACCAAGGAAGCCCCAGCATTTT. Residues: CASSLPRKPQHF.